The entry below describes one T cell receptor (beta chain). Its specificity is unknown. This sample is drawn from a study of cytomegalovirus exposure and HLA in healthy donors. Study-level background: Of some 400 genotyped donors, roughly 81% clustered with self-reported Caucasian donors.

PCR involved 60 Vbeta and 13 Jbeta primers. Generated by immunoSEQ multiplex PCR, the TCRdb table keeps only in-frame clones and is missing some. The top ten hold less than 5.5% of the sample, which has 100,000 to 150,000 clones, 85% to 90% seen once. General observations from the study: Other equally common chains were less clonally expanded than HLA-associated TCR beta chains, a later analysis showed.

V lost 5 bases to trimming and J lost 2 bases; unmatched junction nucleotides: 2. This CDR3 has 15 residues. Germline V gene sequence: CDR1 SEHNR, CDR2 FQNEAQ (reference sequence). The sample consisted of PBMCs. The sequence was obtained from a woman aged 25-40 years in good health and CMV-seronegative. This sequence joins TRBV7-9 and TRBJ2-6; TRBD1 agrees at 8 bases. CDR3 protein: CASSPTGAGANVLTF. The CDR3 nucleotides read TGTGCCAGCAGCCCGACAGGGGCTGGGGCCAACGTCCTGACTTTC.